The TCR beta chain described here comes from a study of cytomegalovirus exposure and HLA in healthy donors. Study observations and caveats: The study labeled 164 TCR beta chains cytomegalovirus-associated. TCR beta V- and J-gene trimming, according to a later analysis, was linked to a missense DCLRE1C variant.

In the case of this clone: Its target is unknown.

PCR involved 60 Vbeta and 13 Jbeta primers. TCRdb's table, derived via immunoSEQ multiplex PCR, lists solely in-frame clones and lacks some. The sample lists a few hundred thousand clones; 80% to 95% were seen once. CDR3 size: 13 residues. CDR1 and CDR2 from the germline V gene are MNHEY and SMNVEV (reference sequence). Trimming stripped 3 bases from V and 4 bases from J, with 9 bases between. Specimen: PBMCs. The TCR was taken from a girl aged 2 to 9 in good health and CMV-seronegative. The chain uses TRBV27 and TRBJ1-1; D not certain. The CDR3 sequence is CASSFSSITEAFF. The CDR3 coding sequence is TGTGCCAGCAGTTTCTCGAGTATCACTGAAGCTTTCTTT.